This TCR beta chain was recorded in a study of blood T cells in healthy people across ages. This clonotype was picked up many times. The second PCR ran roughly 7 to 11 cycles with a sample-barcoded 5' primer and J-beta primers. Each CDR3 protein is one row after TCRdb ran MiXCR on the 5' RACE reads. The sample consists of 800,000 to 950,000 distinct CDR3 sequences, roughly 28% of them appearing once. Looked up from germline, CDR1 is SQVTM and CDR2 is ANQGSEA. Trimming took 0 bases from V and 1 from J, leaving 10 bases between them. The CDR3 has 14 amino acids. These data also formed part of another study, on T cells of mothers and their children.

The receptor was derived from a woman between 40 and 50 years old in good health. This sequence joins TRBV29-1 and TRBJ2-7; D not certain. The sequenced sample was blood. CDR3: CSVEEGIGSYEQYF. The CDR3 region has the DNA TGCAGCGTTGAAGAAGGGATCGGATCCTACGAGCAGTACTTC.